The rows below give T cell receptor beta chains drawn from one sample of a study of T cell responses to AZD1222 COVID-19 vaccine. Here immunoSEQ multiplex PCR was the method, and the copy in TCRdb shows in-frame clones only, minus some. The sample has roughly 96,000 clones; roughly 90% are singletons. This specimen was peripheral blood, taken on day 0 of AZD1222 vaccination. The origin of the receptors is an adult in good health. Both conserved end residues are part of each CDR3. D genes are given only for firm matches. Where a row states a size, it is once, few, many or the class of an expanded clone; other rows omit it.

. | TRBJ2-2 | TRBV7-2 | 14 | . | TGTGCCAGCAGCTTAGCTGGGAGAACGGGGGAGCTGTTTTTT | CASSLAGRTGELFF
. | TRBJ2-7 | TRBV6-5 | 14 | . | TGTGCCAGCAGTTACTCCGGCAGGGTCCACGAGCAGTACTTC | CASSYSGRVHEQYF
few | TRBJ2-5 | TRBV5-1 | 13 | TRBD1 | TGCGCCAGCAGCTTAGACAGGGGGCAAACCCAGTACTTC | CASSLDRGQTQYF
few | TRBJ2-7 | TRBV19 | 14 | TRBD2 | TGTGCCAGTAGTATTGGACTAGTCTCCTACGAGCAGTACTTC | CASSIGLVSYEQYF
. | TRBJ2-2 | TRBV5-4 | 12 | TRBD2 | TGTGCCGTCGGGGGGGTTAGCGGGGAGCTGTTTTTT | CAVGGVSGELFF
. | TRBJ2-3 | TRBV29-1 | 11 | . | TGCAGCGTTGACCGCACAGATACGCAGTATTTT | CSVDRTDTQYF
. | TRBJ2-1 | TRBV11-3 | 16 | TRBD2 | TGTGCCAGCAGCTTAGGGGCTAGCGGCACCTACAATGAGCAGTTCTTC | CASSLGASGTYNEQFF
. | TRBJ1-1 | TRBV14 | 16 | . | TGTGCCAGCAGCCAAGATCGAGGGGAGCTAATCACTGAAGCTTTCTTT | CASSQDRGELITEAFF
. | TRBJ1-6 | TRBV27 | 15 | . | TGTGCCAGCAGTGCGGCGACAGCTTATAATTCACCCCTCCACTTT | CASSAATAYNSPLHF
. | TRBJ2-7 | TRBV4-1 | 17 | TRBD2 | TGCGCCAGCAGCCAAGTAGGGACTAGCGGGAGATTCTACGAGCAGTACTTC | CASSQVGTSGRFYEQYF
. | TRBJ2-2 | TRBV7-9 | 14 | . | TGTGCCAGCAGCTTATATGTTGCCTACGGGGAGCTGTTTTTT | CASSLYVAYGELFF
. | TRBJ2-5 | TRBV4-2 | 15 | . | TGTGCCAGCAGCCAAGACTTGAGGGGAGGAGAGACCCAGTACTTC | CASSQDLRGGETQYF
. | TRBJ2-3 | TRBV20-1 | 12 | . | TGCAGTGCTAGTAAAGTGCCAGATACGCAGTATTTT | CSASKVPDTQYF
once | TRBJ2-1 | TRBV11-3 | 14 | TRBD1 | TGTGCCAGCAGCTTGGGCCAGGGGGCCGATGAGCAGTTCTTC | CASSLGQGADEQFF
. | TRBJ2-3 | TRBV19 | 15 | TRBD2 | TGTGCCAGTAGGGGACTAGCGGGAGCTGAAGATACGCAGTATTTT | CASRGLAGAEDTQYF
. | TRBJ2-7 | TRBV7-9 | 15 | TRBD2 | TGTGCCAGCAGCTTAGATCTAGCGGTCTCCTACGAGCAGTACTTC | CASSLDLAVSYEQYF
. | TRBJ2-5 | TRBV5-5 | 17 | TRBD2 | TGTGCCAGCAGCATAGGACTAGCGGGAGCGAGAGGAGAGACCCAGTACTTC | CASSIGLAGARGETQYF
. | TRBJ1-2 | TRBV5-4 | 15 | . | TGTGCCAGCAGCTTCATGAGCAGGATTTACTATGGCTACACCTTC | CASSFMSRIYYGYTF
. | TRBJ1-2 | TRBV7-6 | 14 | . | TGTGCCAGCAGCTTCGCACCCGGGAGCTATGGCTACACCTTC | CASSFAPGSYGYTF
once | TRBJ2-1 | TRBV28 | 14 | TRBD2 | TGTGCCAGCCGGGGGAGCGGGACCCACAATGAGCAGTTCTTC | CASRGSGTHNEQFF
. | TRBJ2-1 | TRBV7-2 | 14 | TRBD2 | TGTGCCAGCAGCTCGGGACTAGCGGGGGCGGAGCAGTTCTTC | CASSSGLAGAEQFF
. | TRBJ2-5 | TRBV11-2 | 13 | . | TGTGCCAGCAGCTTTTCGGAGCGAGAGACCCAGTACTTC | CASSFSERETQYF
. | TRBJ2-4 | TRBV10-2 | 14 | . | TGCGCCAGCAGTGAATCAATAGCCAAAAACATTCAGTACTTC | CASSESIAKNIQYF
. | TRBJ2-2 | TRBV24-1 | 15 | TRBD2 | TGTGCCACCAGTGTGGTAGCGGGAGGGACCGGGGAGCTGTTTTTT | CATSVVAGGTGELFF
. | TRBJ2-4 | TRBV6-6 | 11 | . | TGTGCCAGCAGCTCTGGGGACTTAGGGTACTTC | CASSSGDLGYF
. | TRBJ2-5 | TRBV19 | 15 | . | TGTGCCAGTAGTAAAATCCGGACCGTACAAGAGACCCAGTACTTC | CASSKIRTVQETQYF
. | TRBJ1-4 | TRBV30 | 13 | . | TGTGCCTGGAGAGGGTCCGGGGGTGAAAAACTGTTTTTT | CAWRGSGGEKLFF
. | TRBJ1-2 | TRBV29-1 | 12 | . | TGCAGCTTACTGGAGGGAGACTATGGCTACACCTTC | CSLLEGDYGYTF
. | TRBJ1-5 | TRBV24-1 | 16 | . | TGTGCCACCAGGGCGGAGGGAATATCTAGCAATCAGCCCCAGCATTTT | CATRAEGISSNQPQHF
. | TRBJ2-1 | TRBV19 | 19 | . | TGTGCCAGTAGTATCAGGGGGGGTTCGGCTAGCGGTCGGAACAATGAGCAGTTCTTC | CASSIRGGSASGRNNEQFF
. | TRBJ2-7 | TRBV4-3 | 14 | . | TGCGCCAGCAGCCCCTCCGAGAGGTGGGAAGAGCAGTACTTC | CASSPSERWEEQYF
. | TRBJ1-6 | TRBV30 | 13 | . | TGTGCCTGGACCGGGACAACCTCTTCACCCCTCCACTTT | CAWTGTTSSPLHF
. | TRBJ2-7 | TRBV9 | 17 | TRBD2 | TGTGCCAGCAGCGTAGGGGTGTTAGCGGGAGGTTCCTACGAGCAGTACTTC | CASSVGVLAGGSYEQYF
few | TRBJ2-2 | TRBV19 | 14 | TRBD1 | TGTGCCGCGGGCGGACAGGGGACCACCGGGGAGCTGTTTTTT | CAAGGQGTTGELFF
. | TRBJ2-1 | TRBV24-1 | 15 | . | TGTGCCACCAGTGATTTGGGGACAAGATACAATGAGCAGTTCTTC | CATSDLGTRYNEQFF
. | TRBJ2-5 | TRBV6-5 | 14 | . | TGTGCCAGCACCCCGGGCCCTAGCCCAGAGACCCAGTACTTC | CASTPGPSPETQYF
. | TRBJ2-7 | TRBV29-1 | 13 | TRBD1 | TGCAGCGTTGAAAAGGACAGGCCCTACGAGCAGTACTTC | CSVEKDRPYEQYF
. | TRBJ2-3 | TRBV11-3 | 18 | . | TGTGCCAGCAGCTTGGGGGGCTCTAGCGGACCGAGCACAGATACGCAGTATTTT | CASSLGGSSGPSTDTQYF